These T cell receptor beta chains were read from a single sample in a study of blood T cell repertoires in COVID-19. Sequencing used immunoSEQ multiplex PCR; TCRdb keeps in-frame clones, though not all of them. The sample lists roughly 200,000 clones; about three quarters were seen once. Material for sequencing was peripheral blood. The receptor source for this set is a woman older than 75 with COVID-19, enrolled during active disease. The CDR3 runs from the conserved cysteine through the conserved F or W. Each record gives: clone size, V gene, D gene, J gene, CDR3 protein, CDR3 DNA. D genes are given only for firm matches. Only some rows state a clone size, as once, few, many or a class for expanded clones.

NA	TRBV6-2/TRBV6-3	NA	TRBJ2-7	CASSLLPLQGQYF	TGTGCCAGCAGCCTTTTGCCCCTACAGGGGCAGTACTTC
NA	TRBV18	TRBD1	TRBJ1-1	CASSLDRGSEAFF	TGTGCCAGCTCACTTGACAGGGGATCTGAAGCTTTCTTT
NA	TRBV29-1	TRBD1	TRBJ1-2	CSVEGIGTEANYGYTF	TGCAGCGTTGAAGGGATTGGGACAGAAGCTAACTATGGCTACACCTTC
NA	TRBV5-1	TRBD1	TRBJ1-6	CASSSGQDNSPLHF	TGCGCCAGCAGCTCGGGACAGGATAATTCACCCCTCCACTTT
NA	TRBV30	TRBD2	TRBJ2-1	CAWSKTSGGAWEQFF	TGTGCCTGGAGTAAGACTAGCGGGGGGGCTTGGGAGCAGTTCTTC
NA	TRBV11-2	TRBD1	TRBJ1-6	CASSRGTGRYNSPLHF	TGTGCCAGCAGCCGAGGGACAGGGCGTTATAATTCACCCCTCCACTTT
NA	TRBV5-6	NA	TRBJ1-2	CASSLATEYGYTF	TGTGCCAGCAGCTTGGCGACGGAGTATGGCTACACCTTC
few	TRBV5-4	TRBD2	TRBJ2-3	CASSSRLAGIRAGDTQYF	TGTGCCAGCAGCTCAAGACTAGCGGGAATTAGGGCAGGAGATACGCAGTATTTT
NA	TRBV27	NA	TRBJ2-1	CASSWGHEQFF	TGTGCCAGCAGTTGGGGGCATGAGCAGTTCTTC
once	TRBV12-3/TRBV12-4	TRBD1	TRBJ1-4	CATGQGGSEKLFF	TGTGCCACTGGACAGGGAGGGAGTGAAAAACTGTTTTTT
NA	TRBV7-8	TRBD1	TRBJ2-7	CASSPGGRDLHEQYF	TGTGCCAGCAGCCCAGGGGGCAGGGATCTCCACGAGCAGTACTTC
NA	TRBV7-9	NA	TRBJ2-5	CASSLDRGTQYF	TGTGCCAGCAGCTTGGATCGGGGGACCCAGTACTTC
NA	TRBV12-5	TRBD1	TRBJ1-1	CASGLVQRGQGGSTEAFF	TGTGCTAGTGGTTTGGTACAAAGGGGACAGGGGGGCAGTACCGAAGCTTTCTTT
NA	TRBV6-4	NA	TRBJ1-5	CASSRGGTLGQPQHF	TGTGCCAGCAGTAGGGGGGGGACATTGGGTCAGCCCCAGCATTTT
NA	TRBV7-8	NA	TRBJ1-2	CASSPYRGTDYGYTF	TGTGCCAGCAGCCCCTATCGAGGAACTGATTATGGCTACACCTTC
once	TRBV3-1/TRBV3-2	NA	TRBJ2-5	CASSHPTSYQETQYF	TGTGCCAGCAGCCATCCCACTAGCTACCAAGAGACCCAGTACTTC
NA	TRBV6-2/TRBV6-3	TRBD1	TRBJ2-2	CASSVISGTGHTGELFF	TGTGCCAGCAGTGTCATCTCCGGGACAGGACACACCGGGGAGCTGTTTTTT
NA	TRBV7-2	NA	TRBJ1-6	CASSLITVNSPLHF	TGTGCCAGCAGCTTAATCACGGTGAATTCACCCCTCCACTTT
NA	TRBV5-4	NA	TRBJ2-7	CASSFKRLSSYEQYF	TGTGCCAGCAGCTTCAAGCGGTTAAGCTCCTACGAGCAGTACTTC
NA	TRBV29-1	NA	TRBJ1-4	CSAGPTNEKLFF	TGCAGCGCGGGACCTACGAATGAAAAACTGTTTTTT
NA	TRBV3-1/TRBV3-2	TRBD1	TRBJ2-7	CASSPSGTGGSYEQYF	TGTGCCAGCAGCCCAAGTGGGACAGGGGGCTCCTACGAGCAGTACTTC
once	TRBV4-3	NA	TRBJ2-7	CASSQDYRPGGSEQYF	TGCGCCAGCAGCCAAGATTACCGCCCCGGGGGTAGCGAGCAGTACTTC
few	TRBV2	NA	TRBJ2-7	CASSEAPIGLFF	TGTGCCAGCAGTGAAGCCCCAATCGGACTGTTCTTC
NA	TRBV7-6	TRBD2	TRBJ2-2	CASSLSTGGSDTGELFF	TGTGCCAGCAGCTTAAGTACCGGGGGGTCGGACACCGGGGAGCTGTTTTTT
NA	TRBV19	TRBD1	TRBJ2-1	CASSTGQGGNNEQFF	TGTGCCAGTAGCACGGGACAGGGGGGAAACAATGAGCAGTTCTTC
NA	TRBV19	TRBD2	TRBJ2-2	CASKVEGLAGGTGELFF	TGTGCCAGTAAAGTCGAGGGTCTAGCGGGAGGTACCGGGGAGCTGTTTTTT
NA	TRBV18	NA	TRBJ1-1	CASHPTQMNTEAFF	TGTGCCAGCCATCCGACTCAGATGAACACTGAAGCTTTCTTT
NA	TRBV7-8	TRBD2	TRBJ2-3	CASSLVARLAEQWGTDTQYF	TGTGCCAGCAGCTTAGTAGCACGGCTAGCGGAACAGTGGGGCACAGATACGCAGTATTTT
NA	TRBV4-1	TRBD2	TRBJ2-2	CASTSGGNTGELFF	TGCGCCAGCACCAGCGGGGGGAACACCGGGGAGCTGTTTTTT